The clone carrying this TCR beta chain was observed a single time. This specimen comes from a study of blood T cell repertoires in COVID-19. Study in general: The analysed material was cDNA or gDNA that came from T cells, B-cell-depleted T cells, or PBMCs.

The CDR3 sequence is 14 residues long. V was clipped by 7 bases and J by 2 bases; unmatched bases: 8. Germline V gene lookup returns CDR1 GTSNPN and CDR2 SVGIG (reference sequence). In the authors' methods: Amplification from reference gene primers served as the basis for estimated nucleated cell counts. Measured with immunoSEQ multiplex PCR; TCRdb has only the in-frame clones, and not every one. V, J and clone size are those of that table, while D and trimming were read from the DNA. The sample carries around 180,000 clones, about 88% recorded once. The receptor was derived from a man aged 60 to 69 with acute or convalescent COVID-19. Material: peripheral blood. This chain connects TRBV30 to TRBJ2-3; the match to TRBD1 covers 8 bases. CDR3 coding DNA: TGTGCCTCGTTTACAGGGGGACTCACAGATACGCAGTATTTT. Translating gives CASFTGGLTDTQYF.